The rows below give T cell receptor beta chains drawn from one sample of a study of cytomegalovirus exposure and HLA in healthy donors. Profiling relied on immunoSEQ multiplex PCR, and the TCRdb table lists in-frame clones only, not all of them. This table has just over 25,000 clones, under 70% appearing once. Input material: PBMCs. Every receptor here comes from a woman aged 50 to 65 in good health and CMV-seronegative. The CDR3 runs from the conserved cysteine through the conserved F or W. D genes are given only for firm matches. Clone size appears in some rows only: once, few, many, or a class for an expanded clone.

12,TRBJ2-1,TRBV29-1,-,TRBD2,TGCAGCGTTGACTCGGGAGGAAATGAGCAGTTCTTC,CSVDSGGNEQFF
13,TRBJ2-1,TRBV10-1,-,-,TGCGCCAGCAGTGCCGCGGGATCCAATGAGCAGTTCTTC,CASSAAGSNEQFF
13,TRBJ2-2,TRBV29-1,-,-,TGCAGCGTTGACCGGACTTCTACCGGGGAGCTGTTTTTT,CSVDRTSTGELFF
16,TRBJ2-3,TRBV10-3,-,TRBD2,TGTGCCATCAGTGAGTCGAACGGGAGGGTGGGAGATACGCAGTATTTT,CAISESNGRVGDTQYF
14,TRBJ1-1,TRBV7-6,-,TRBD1,TGTGCCAGCAGCCCGGGACAGGTGAACACTGAAGCTTTCTTT,CASSPGQVNTEAFF
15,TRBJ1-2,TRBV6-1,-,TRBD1,TGTGCCAGCAGTTCCTTGGGGACAGGGGCCTATGGCTACACCTTC,CASSSLGTGAYGYTF
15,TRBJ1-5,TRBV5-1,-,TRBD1,TGCGCCAGCAGCTTGGAAGGGGGCGACAATCAGCCCCAGCATTTT,CASSLEGGDNQPQHF
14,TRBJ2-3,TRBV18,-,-,TGTGCCAGCTCACCGACAGCTAGCACAGATACGCAGTATTTT,CASSPTASTDTQYF
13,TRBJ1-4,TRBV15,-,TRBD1,TGTGCCACGCACAGGGGGCTTAATGAAAAACTGTTTTTT,CATHRGLNEKLFF
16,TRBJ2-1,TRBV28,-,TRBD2,TGTGCCAGCACCCCCGGGGGGGGATTCTCCTACAATGAGCAGTTCTTC,CASTPGGGFSYNEQFF
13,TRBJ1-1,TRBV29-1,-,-,TGCAGCGTAGCAGACAGGAGGAACACTGAAGCTTTCTTT,CSVADRRNTEAFF
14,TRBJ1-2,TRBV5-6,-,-,TGTGCCAGCAGCTTGGCCGGTAGGGGTATGGGCTACACCTTC,CASSLAGRGMGYTF
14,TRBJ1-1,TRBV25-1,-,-,TGTGCCAGCACAGGGCCACCCCAGGGCACTGAAGCTTTCTTT,CASTGPPQGTEAFF
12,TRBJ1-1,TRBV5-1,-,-,TGCGCCAGTGAAGGGGTGAACACTGAAGCTTTCTTT,CASEGVNTEAFF
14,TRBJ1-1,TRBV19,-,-,TGTGCCAGTAGTAACAGGGCGATGAACACTGAAGCTTTCTTT,CASSNRAMNTEAFF
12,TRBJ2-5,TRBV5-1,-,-,TGCGCCAGCAGCTATACAGGGGAGACCCAGTACTTC,CASSYTGETQYF
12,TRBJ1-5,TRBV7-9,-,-,TGTGCCAGCAGCTTTCGGGATCAGCCCCAGCATTTT,CASSFRDQPQHF
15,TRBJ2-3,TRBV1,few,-,TGCACCTATACCGAGTGCGGGAGGGTATCAGATACGCAGTATTTT,CTYTECGRVSDTQYF
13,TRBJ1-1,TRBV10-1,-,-,TGCGCCAGCAGTGCTACTCCGAACACTGAAGCTTTCTTT,CASSATPNTEAFF
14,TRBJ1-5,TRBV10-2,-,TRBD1,TGCGCCAGCAGTGTTGGACAGGGTATTCAGCCCCAGCATTTT,CASSVGQGIQPQHF
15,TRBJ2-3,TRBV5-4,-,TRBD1,TGTGCCAGCAGCCTGGACAGGGGTGGCACAGATACGCAGTATTTT,CASSLDRGGTDTQYF
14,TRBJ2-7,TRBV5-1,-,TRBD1,TGCGCCAGCAGCCAAAGGGACAGAACCTACGAGCAGTACTTC,CASSQRDRTYEQYF
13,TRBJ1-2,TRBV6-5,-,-,TGTGCCAGCAGTTACCGGGATAACTATGGCTACACCTTC,CASSYRDNYGYTF
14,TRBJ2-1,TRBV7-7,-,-,TGTGCTAGCAGCCCCGACAGGACTTACAATGAGCAGTTCTTC,CASSPDRTYNEQFF
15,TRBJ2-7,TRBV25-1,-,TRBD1,TGTGCCAGCAGTGGCCGGGACAGGGCCTCCTACGAGCAGTACTTC,CASSGRDRASYEQYF
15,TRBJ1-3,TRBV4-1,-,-,TGCGCCAGCAGCCAGGCCACACAGCTAGGAAACACCATATATTTT,CASSQATQLGNTIYF
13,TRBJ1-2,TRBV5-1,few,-,TGCGCCAGCAGCCCACAGGGATTGGAAGGCTACACCTTC,CASSPQGLEGYTF